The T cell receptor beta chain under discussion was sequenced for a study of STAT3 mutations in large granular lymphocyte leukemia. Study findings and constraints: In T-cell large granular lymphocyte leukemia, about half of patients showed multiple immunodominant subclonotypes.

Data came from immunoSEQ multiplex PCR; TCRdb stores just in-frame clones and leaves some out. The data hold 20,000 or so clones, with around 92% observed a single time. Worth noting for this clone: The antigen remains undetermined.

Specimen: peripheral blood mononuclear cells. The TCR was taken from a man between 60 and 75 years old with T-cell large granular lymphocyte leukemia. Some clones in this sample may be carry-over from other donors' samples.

The CDR3 DNA sequence: TGTGCCAGCAGTGAAGCGCCGACTAGCGGCGCCTTCTACGAGCAGTACTTC. Its protein is CASSEAPTSGAFYEQYF. V is TRBV6-1 and J is TRBJ2-7, with 9 bases fitting TRBD2. V gave up 0 bases and J gave up 3 bases; unmatched junction bases: 9. Germline loops: CDR1 MNHNS, CDR2 SASEGT. The CDR3 spans 17 residues.